Below are 6 T cell receptor beta chains sequenced from a single sample in a study of blood T cell repertoires in COVID-19. Profiled with immunoSEQ multiplex PCR; TCRdb holds only in-frame clones, not every one. The repertoire holds roughly 150,000 clones, over 65% seen once, with around 8.1% in the top ten. The sample comprised peripheral blood. These receptors all come from a man in his 60s with acute or convalescent COVID-19.

The rearrangement uses TRBV5-6 and TRBJ2-7, with 9 bases identical to TRBD1. Germline trimming cut 0 bases from V and 5 bases from J; bases unmatched to any gene: 6. The germline V gene has CDR1 SGHDT and CDR2 YYEEEE. CDR3 length: 15 amino acids. DNA of the CDR3: TGTGCCAGCAGCTTGGGGGACAGGGCGACGAACGAGCAGTACTTC. Residues: CASSLGDRATNEQYF. Supplemented by reference TRBV5-6 and TRBJ2-7, the full variable domain reads DAGVTQSPTHLIKTRGQQVTLRCSPKSGHDTVSWYQQALGQGPQFIFQYYEEEERQRGNFPDRFSGHQFPNYSSELNVNALLLGDSALYLCASSLGDRATNEQYFGPGTRLTVT.

The rearrangement joins TRBV7-9 to TRBJ2-2; tentatively, D is TRBD1 (7 bases). V was shortened by 2 bases and J by 1 base, with 14 bases between the two germline ends. This CDR3 has 17 residues. Germline V gene lookup returns CDR1 SEHNR and CDR2 FQNEAQ (reference sequence). CDR3 loop: CASSLKGGTVNTGELFF. CDR3 in DNA: TGTGCCAGCAGCTTAAAAGGCGGGACAGTGAACACCGGGGAGCTGTTTTTT.

V is TRBV9 and J is TRBJ2-1, with D possibly TRBD1 on 5 matching bases. The germline gives CDR1 SGDLS, CDR2 YYNGEE. V dropped 3 bases and J dropped 5 bases, with 12 bases sitting between them. The CDR3 is 14 residues long. CDR3 in DNA: TGTGCCAGCAGCGAGCCTGACAGCCACAATGAGCAGTTCTTC. This gives the protein CASSEPDSHNEQFF.

The chain recombines TRBV23-1 with TRBJ2-1; weak D call: TRBD2 (7 bases). TRBV23-1 is an ORF for which the function is uncertain. V dropped 4 bases and J dropped 9 bases, with 22 bases sitting between them. This CDR3 has 16 amino acids. Here the CDR3 DNA reads TGCGCCAGCAGTCGAGCGGTACAGGGAGGGGAGTGTGAGCAGTTCTTC. Translated: CASSRAVQGGECEQFF.

The rearrangement links TRBV9 to TRBJ2-2; maybe TRBD1 (5 bases). V was trimmed by 4 bases and J by 4 bases, leaving 14 bases between them. CDR1 SGDLS and CDR2 YYNGEE come from the germline V gene. This CDR3 has 15 residues. The CDR3 DNA reads as TGTGCCAGCAGCCCTTCAGGGTTCGCCACCGGGGAGCTGTTTTTT. This encodes CASSPSGFATGELFF.

This clone was observed once. The chain has TRBV7-9 and TRBJ2-5; TRBD1 matches 10 bases. Germline-derived CDR1 and CDR2 are SEHNR and FQNEAQ (reference sequence). CDR3 length equals 17 residues. The V gene end was trimmed by 5 bases and the J gene end by 5 bases; junction bases not matched to a gene: 14. CDR3 DNA sequence: TGTGCCAGCAGCGGGGACAGGGGTCCGGAAGGTCTGGAGACCCAGTACTTC. It translates to CASSGDRGPEGLETQYF.